These 21 T cell receptor beta chains were sequenced from one sample in a study of T cells in Graves' hyperthyroidism and ophthalmopathy. Amplified regions were TCR beta CDR3 sequences from RNA transcripts. First-round RT-PCR targeting the TCR CDR3 was performed with the HTBI primer set. TCRdb redid the calling of the multiplex PCR reads with MiXCR, one entry per CDR3 protein. The sample holds around 200,000 distinct CDR3 sequences; about 17% are singletons and the top ten take around 47%. The sample taken for sequencing was blood. These receptors all come from a man aged 40-49 years with Graves' hyperthyroidism.

This clonotype was recorded at least ten times. The chain employs TRBV7-9 and TRBJ2-1; 10 bases align to TRBD2. J was trimmed by 3 bases and V by 3 bases; bases with no gene match: 2. Germline V gene sequence: CDR1 SEHNR, CDR2 FQNEAQ (reference sequence). This CDR3 comprises 15 residues. The DNA for the CDR3 is TGTGCCAGCAGCTTTATAGCGGGGGGCTACAATGAGCAGTTCTTC. Amino acid sequence: CASSFIAGGYNEQFF.

This clonotype was seen more than once but under ten times. V usage is TRBV10-3 and J usage is TRBJ2-2; 9 nucleotides align to TRBD2. The CDR3 spans 17 residues. The V segment lost 4 bases and the J segment 2 bases; nucleotides outside the gene matches: 8. CDR1 ENHRY and CDR2 SYGVKD come from the germline V gene. In nucleotides, the CDR3 is TGTGCCATCAGTGTTTGGTTAGCGGGGGACAACACCGGGGAGCTGTTTTTT. Its protein product is CAISVWLAGDNTGELFF.

This clonotype was counted at least ten times. This chain uses TRBV20-1 with TRBJ1-2; the D is unclear. Germline CDR1 and CDR2: DFQATT and SNEGSKA (reference sequence). The ends were cut back, 1 base at V and 3 bases at J, with 12 bases in the middle. The CDR3 sequence is 14 residues long. Written as DNA, the CDR3 is TGCAGTGCTAGAGCGGGTGGGTTCGACTATGGCTACACCTTC. Translating gives CSARAGGFDYGYTF.

In its sample, this clonotype was seen a few times. CDR3 loop: CASSFGNTIYF. Written as DNA, the CDR3 is TGTGCCAGCAGTTTCGGAAACACCATATATTTT. This rearrangement joins TRBV27 to TRBJ1-3; D unresolved. CDR3 length: 11 amino acids. Germline assignment: CDR1 MNHEY and CDR2 SMNVEV (reference sequence). V was pared by 3 bases and J by 4 bases, with 1 base between.

This clonotype was seen repeatedly, ten times or more. The chain combines TRBV5-1 with TRBJ2-1, with D possibly called TRBD1 or TRBD2 (6 bases each). V was trimmed by 6 bases and J by 9 bases, leaving 19 bases between them. Germline V gene sequence: CDR1 SGHRS, CDR2 YFSETQ. There are 14 residues in the CDR3. The CDR3 protein is CASTMGAGIGEQFF. In nucleotides, the CDR3 is TGCGCCAGCACGATGGGGGCGGGGATAGGTGAGCAGTTCTTC.

The chain has TRBV15 and TRBJ2-7, with 10 bases lining up with TRBD1. The CDR3 contains 16 residues. Germline lookup yields CDR1 LNHNV and CDR2 YYDKDF (reference sequence). J lost 5 bases, V lost 0 bases, and 7 bases had no gene match. The CDR3 bases are TGTGCCACCAGCAGAGACACGGGACAGGGGTTTAACGAGCAGTACTTC. As protein: CATSRDTGQGFNEQYF.

The rearrangement links TRBV19 to TRBJ2-6; no definite D call. This CDR3 has 15 residues. The V end was cut by 4 bases, the J end by 0 bases, with 7 bases between. Germline values: CDR1 LNHDA, CDR2 SQIVND (reference sequence). The CDR3 nucleotides are TGTGCCAGTAGTACCGATGGCTCTGGGGCCAACGTCCTGACTTTC. As protein: CASSTDGSGANVLTF.

This clonotype was observed many times. The CDR3 DNA reads TGTGCCAGCAGCGGACTAGTCCAAGAGACCCAGTACTTC. It encodes CASSGLVQETQYF. The V call is TRBV2, the J call TRBJ2-5, with 7 positions matching TRBD2. V was clipped by 6 bases and J by 1 base; unmatched bases: 2. The CDR3 contains 13 residues. CDR1 and CDR2 (germline): SNHLY, FYNNEI.

This clonotype was observed at least ten times. V gene TRBV13 combines with J gene TRBJ2-3; maybe TRBD2 (7 bases). The germline CDR1 and CDR2 sequences are PRHDT and FYEKMQ (reference sequence). V was clipped by 4 bases and J by 4 bases, with 21 bases between them. CDR3 length: 17 amino acids. CDR3 sequence reads: CASSSRRRGGRPDTQYF. CDR3 nucleotides: TGTGCCAGCAGCTCCCGACGAAGGGGGGGCAGACCAGATACGCAGTATTTT.

This clonotype was seen repeatedly, ten times or more. The chain couples TRBV6-5 to TRBJ1-1; D not certain. CDR1 is MNHEY and CDR2 is SVGAGI in the germline V gene. V lost 0 bases and J 7 bases, leaving 6 bases between the germline ends. The CDR3 length is 12 residues. The CDR3 spells CASSYSRSEAFF. The CDR3 DNA reads TGTGCCAGCAGTTACTCGAGGAGTGAAGCTTTCTTT.

This chain uses TRBV5-1 with TRBJ2-3; 10 bases fit TRBD2. In germline, CDR1 is SGHRS, CDR2 YFSETQ. With V trimmed by 4 bases and J by 0 bases, 5 bases remained unmatched. The CDR3 totals 16 residues. The CDR3 sequence is CASSPGTSASTDTQYF. The CDR3 bases are TGCGCCAGCAGCCCCGGGACTAGCGCAAGCACAGATACGCAGTATTTT. Full variable domain (remainder filled in from reference TRBV5-1 and TRBJ2-3): KAGVTQTPRYLIKTRGQQVTLSCSPISGHRSVSWYQQTPGQGLQFLFEYFSETQRNKGNFPGRFSGRQFSNSRSEMNVSTLELGDSALYLCASSPGTSASTDTQYFGPGTRLTVL.

In this sample, this clonotype turned up many times. V gene TRBV28 combines with J gene TRBJ2-7, with 8 bases identical to TRBD1. Germline-derived CDR1 and CDR2 are MDHEN and SYDVKM. The trim removed 7 bases at V and 7 bases at J, leaving 9 bases unmatched. This CDR3 comprises 13 residues. CDR3: CASTNPDRGEQYF. CDR3 sequence (DNA): TGTGCCAGCACCAACCCTGACAGGGGTGAGCAGTACTTC.

This clonotype was counted many times. The chain carries TRBV20-1 and TRBJ2-7; perhaps TRBD1 as D (6 bases). From germline, CDR1 is DFQATT and CDR2 SNEGSKA (reference sequence). Trimming took 2 bases from V and 1 from J, leaving 15 bases between them. The CDR3 has 15 amino acids. Here the CDR3 reads CSARRNRVGSYEQYF. CDR3 in DNA: TGCAGTGCTAGAAGGAACAGGGTCGGATCCTACGAGCAGTACTTC.

This clonotype has at least ten counts. This chain uses TRBV5-1 with TRBJ2-1, with TRBD1 matching over 7 bases. This CDR3 comprises 16 residues. V shed 4 bases, J shed 0 bases, and the junction held 7 bases outside the gene matches. Germline V gene sequence: CDR1 SGHRS, CDR2 YFSETQ. The CDR3 loop is CASSPRWDSSYNEQFF. CDR3 sequence (DNA): TGCGCCAGCAGCCCGCGGTGGGACAGCTCCTACAATGAGCAGTTCTTC. The complete variable domain, with remaining parts taken from reference TRBV5-1 and TRBJ2-1, reads KAGVTQTPRYLIKTRGQQVTLSCSPISGHRSVSWYQQTPGQGLQFLFEYFSETQRNKGNFPGRFSGRQFSNSRSEMNVSTLELGDSALYLCASSPRWDSSYNEQFFGPGTRLTVL.

This clonotype has a handful of counts. V and J are TRBV27 and TRBJ2-4, with 7 bases matching TRBD2. The germline V gene encodes CDR1 MNHEY and CDR2 SMNVEV (reference sequence). V lost 6 bases, J lost 9 bases, and 11 bases stayed unmatched. This CDR3 has 14 amino acids. The CDR3 reads CASRLREGDAIQYF. The DNA of the CDR3 is TGTGCCAGCAGACTCAGGGAGGGAGACGCCATTCAGTACTTC.

This clonotype was counted at least ten times. The V call is TRBV24-1, the J call TRBJ2-3; TRBD1 or TRBD2 may be the D gene (5 bases each). The germline V and J ends were trimmed by 7 bases and 0 bases, with 16 bases remaining between them. Germline lookup yields CDR1 KGHDR and CDR2 SFDVKD. The CDR3 extends over 16 amino acids. CDR3 loop: CATSSGASPSTDTQYF. For the CDR3, the DNA is TGTGCCACCAGCTCCGGGGCCTCTCCCAGCACAGATACGCAGTATTTT.

This clonotype showed up many times. The V and J genes are TRBV12-3 or TRBV12-4 and TRBJ1-5, with D unclear. Between the trimmed V and J ends, which lost 4 bases and 3 bases, there was a span of 16 bases. The CDR3 length is 16 residues. CDR3 sequence reads: CASSSLGPGVNQPQHF. The CDR3 nucleotides read TGTGCCAGCAGTTCCCTCGGACCCGGGGTCAATCAGCCCCAGCATTTT.

This clonotype was counted ten times or more. The chain uses TRBV18 and TRBJ1-2, with 9 nucleotides matching TRBD1. The germline gives CDR1 KGHSH, CDR2 LQKENI. This CDR3 region has 15 residues. The V segment lost 6 bases and the J segment 4 bases; nucleotides outside the gene matches: 9. CDR3 amino acids: CASSQGQGQTYGYTF. The DNA of the CDR3 is TGTGCCAGCTCTCAGGGACAGGGACAGACCTATGGCTACACCTTC.

Note on this clonotype: At one end, the junction sequence differs from germline, possibly due to a read error. This chain joins TRBV9 and TRBJ2-1; 8 nucleotides align to TRBD2. The length of the CDR3 is 15 residues. Germline V gives CDR1 SGDLS, CDR2 YYNGEE. In DNA, the CDR3 is TGTGCCAGCAGCGTAGACGGGGGGGCCTACAGTGAGCAGTTCTTC. Translating gives CASSVDGGAYSEQFF.

Ten or more counts support this clonotype. The chain uses TRBV20-1 and TRBJ2-3, with 9 bases identical to TRBD2. With V trimmed by 7 bases and J by 1 base, 6 bases remained unmatched. Germline-derived CDR1 and CDR2 are DFQATT and SNEGSKA (reference sequence). The CDR3 spans 14 residues. For the CDR3, the DNA is TGCAGTGGGGCGGGGGGGCTGGGCACAGATACGCAGTATTTT. It codes for CSGAGGLGTDTQYF.

Ten or more counts support this clonotype. The rearrangement joins TRBV12-3 or TRBV12-4 to TRBJ1-5, with D possibly being TRBD1 (5 bases). Trimming stripped 3 bases from V and 0 bases from J, with 9 bases between. The CDR3 is made up of 15 amino acids. CDR3 nucleotide sequence: TGTGCCAGCAGTTTGGGGGTTTATAGCAATCAGCCCCAGCATTTT. It translates to CASSLGVYSNQPQHF.